This T cell receptor beta chain was recovered during a study of blood T cell repertoires in COVID-19. Whole-study context: Donors in the United States, Italy and Spain gave samples during acute or convalescent COVID-19.

This CDR3 has 16 amino acids. The germline V gene has CDR1 GTSNPN and CDR2 SVGIG (reference sequence). V lost 0 bases to trimming and J lost 3 bases; unmatched junction nucleotides: 7. In the original processing: Reference gene primer amplification yielded estimated nucleated cell counts. Data came from immunoSEQ multiplex PCR; TCRdb stores just in-frame clones and leaves some out. V and J calls plus clone size are reproduced from that table; the DNA served to infer D and trimming. The sample has around 250,000 clones, 75% to 90% seen once. The sequenced sample consisted of PBMCs or T cells enriched from blood (not recorded which). The gene calls are TRBV30 and TRBJ2-2, with 7 nucleotides matching TRBD2. This TCR was sampled from a woman aged 25 to 39 with acute COVID-19. CDR3 sequence: CAWSVSLAVDTGELFF. CDR3 DNA sequence: TGTGCCTGGAGTGTCTCCCTAGCGGTGGACACCGGGGAGCTGTTTTTT.